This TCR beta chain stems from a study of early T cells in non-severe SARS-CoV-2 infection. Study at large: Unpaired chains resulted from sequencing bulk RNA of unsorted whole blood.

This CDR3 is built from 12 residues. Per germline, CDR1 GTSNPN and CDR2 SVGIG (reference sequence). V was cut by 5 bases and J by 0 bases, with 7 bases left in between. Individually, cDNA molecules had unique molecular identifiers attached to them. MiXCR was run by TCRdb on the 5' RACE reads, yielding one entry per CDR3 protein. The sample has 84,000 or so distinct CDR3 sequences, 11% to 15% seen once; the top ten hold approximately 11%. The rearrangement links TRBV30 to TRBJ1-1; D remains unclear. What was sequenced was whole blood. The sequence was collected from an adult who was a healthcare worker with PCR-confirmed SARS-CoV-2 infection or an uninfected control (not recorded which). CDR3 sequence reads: CAWGMVNTEAFF. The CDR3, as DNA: TGTGCCTGGGGGATGGTGAACACTGAAGCTTTCTTT.